This is a list of T cell receptor beta chains from one sample in a study of T-cell memory formation after mild COVID-19. MiXCR, applied by TCRdb to the 5' RACE reads, yields one record per CDR3 protein. Of approximately 560,000 distinct CDR3 sequences listed, 15% to 20% are singletons. The specimen sequenced was PBMCs or a T cell subset sorted from them (not recorded which). These receptors all come from an adult woman who had mild COVID-19 (a few samples of this study predate the infection). Cell type and time point are not known. The CDR3 runs from the conserved cysteine through the conserved F or W. Fields, in order: D gene, V gene, clone size, J gene, CDR3 DNA, CDR3 protein. D genes are given only for firm matches. Clone size is given for some rows only: seen once, a few or many times, or a class if the clone is expanded.

>NA|TRBV7-9|many|TRBJ1-1
TGTGCCAGCAGCTTAAGAGGGGACACTGAAGCTTTCTTT
CASSLRGDTEAFF
>TRBD2|TRBV29-1|NA|TRBJ2-1
TGCAGCCTATACTCTAGCGGGCTCCGGGATGAGCAGTTCTTC
CSLYSSGLRDEQFF
>NA|TRBV11-2|NA|TRBJ2-7
TGTGCCAGCAGCTTAGGGTGGGACTTAAATATTTCTAGTTACGAGCAGTACTTC
CASSLGWDLNISSYEQYF
>TRBD2|TRBV10-3|few|TRBJ2-3
TGTGCCATCAAGGGCGGCGGGAGCACCACAGATACGCAGTATTTT
CAIKGGGSTTDTQYF
>TRBD1|TRBV7-2|few|TRBJ1-6
TGTGCCAGCAGCCTAGCTATTGACAGGGCTCATAATTCACCCCTCCACTTT
CASSLAIDRAHNSPLHF
>NA|TRBV6-2/TRBV6-3|few|TRBJ1-5
TGTGCCAGCAGTTACGCCGGGGGGACCCAGCATTTT
CASSYAGGTQHF
>NA|TRBV7-9|NA|TRBJ2-7
TGTGCCAGCAGCGCCCCCCGTACCTACGAGCAGTACTTC
CASSAPRTYEQYF
>TRBD2|TRBV4-1|NA|TRBJ2-7
TGCGCCAGCCGCGGGGGACTAGCTGACGAGCAGTACTTC
CASRGGLADEQYF
>NA|TRBV4-2|few|TRBJ1-5
TGTGCCAGCAGCCAAGATGCGGGTATCAATCAGCCCCAGCATTTT
CASSQDAGINQPQHF
>TRBD2|TRBV19|NA|TRBJ2-3
TGTGCCAGTAGTAGCGGGGGGGCCCAAGATACGCAGTATTTT
CASSSGGAQDTQYF
>NA|TRBV6-2/TRBV6-3|NA|TRBJ2-1
TGTGCCAGCCGTGAAGCCAAGGCGGGGAACAATGAGCAGTTCTTC
CASREAKAGNNEQFF
>NA|TRBV9|few|TRBJ1-5
TGTGCCAGCAGCGTAGCTAGCAATCAGCCCCAGCATTTT
CASSVASNQPQHF
>TRBD2|TRBV5-1|NA|TRBJ2-7
TGCGCCAGCGGAAACCAACTAGCGGGAGGAGCGGGGAACGAGCAGTACTTC
CASGNQLAGGAGNEQYF
>NA|TRBV15|few|TRBJ1-1
TGTGCCACCAGCAGAGGACAGATCATGAACACTGAAGCTTTCTTT
CATSRGQIMNTEAFF
>NA|TRBV12-3/TRBV12-4|NA|TRBJ1-5
TGTGCCAGCAGTTTATCGGGCAGTAGCAATCAGCCCCAGCATTTT
CASSLSGSSNQPQHF
>NA|TRBV5-1|NA|TRBJ2-2
TGCGCCAGCAATCTTAACGGACCGAACACCGGGGAGCTGTTTTTT
CASNLNGPNTGELFF
>NA|TRBV7-2|NA|TRBJ1-2
TGTGCCAGCAGCTTAGCGGGAGCTGAAACGTGGGGCTACACCTTC
CASSLAGAETWGYTF
>NA|TRBV23-1|few|TRBJ1-6
TGCGCCCCCGGACGGGAGGTGCCACCCCTCCACTTT
CAPGREVPPLHF
>NA|TRBV7-6|few|TRBJ2-7
TGTGCCAGCAGCTTAGAGTCGACAGGGACTTACGAGCAGTACTTC
CASSLESTGTYEQYF
>TRBD1|TRBV20-1|many|TRBJ1-5
TGCAGTGCTAGCGACAGGGGGAATCAGCCCCAGCATTTT
CSASDRGNQPQHF
>NA|TRBV5-5|NA|TRBJ1-3
TGTGCCAGCAGCTTGGAGGGCTCCTTCTTATCTGGAAACACCATATATTTT
CASSLEGSFLSGNTIYF
>TRBD2|TRBV7-9|few|TRBJ2-3
TGTGCCAGCAGCTGGGGGGGTAGCGGCACAGATACGCAGTATTTT
CASSWGGSGTDTQYF